The T cell receptor (beta chain) described here comes from a study of blood T cell repertoires in COVID-19. Data came from immunoSEQ multiplex PCR; TCRdb stores just in-frame clones and leaves some out. The top ten hold 4.6% of the sample, which has around 250,000 clones, 85% to 90% seen once. The sample taken for sequencing was peripheral blood. The TCR was taken from a woman in her 40s who had recovered from COVID-19.

In nucleotides, the CDR3 is TGCGCCAGCAGCTTGGGAATAGGGGGCGTTGGATTTGGCTACACCTTC. It yields the protein CASSLGIGGVGFGYTF. This chain connects TRBV5-1 to TRBJ1-2; TRBD1 aligns across 7 bases. Trimming at V came to 0 bases and at J to 7 bases, leaving 12 bases not matched to a gene. CDR1 SGHRS and CDR2 YFSETQ come from the germline V gene. The CDR3 consists of 16 residues.